This T cell receptor (beta chain) was recovered during a study of shared clonotypes between healthy human individuals. Naive CD8 cells lacked CD45RO and underwent positive selection for CCR7, leaving out terminally differentiated effector memory CD45RA+ cells. Among the donors, all were Caucasian adults who lived in Nashville, Tennessee. The deep-level immunoSEQ assay was used. Replicate sorted-subset PCRs were loaded with around 220 ng DNA, tens of thousands of T cell genomes. Data came from immunoSEQ multiplex PCR; TCRdb stores just in-frame clones and leaves some out. The data contain over 2 million clones, about 95% of them seen just once; the ten biggest clones take up 0.9% to 1.4%. The CDR3 length is 14 residues. The germline V gene has CDR1 WSHSY and CDR2 SAAADI. The V gene lost 6 bases and the J gene lost 4 bases, with 12 bases spanning the gap.

The sequencing sample was made of naive CD8+ T cells sorted from blood. This receptor was obtained from a man aged 18 to 29 in good health. The chain carries TRBV10-2 and TRBJ2-2; D could derive from TRBD1 or TRBD2 (6 bases each). CDR3 loop: CASSGGGPTGELFF. The CDR3, as DNA: TGCGCCAGCAGCGGAGGGGGGCCCACCGGGGAGCTGTTTTTT.